This TCR beta chain was profiled in a study of CD8+ T cells in alopecia areata. The wider study: Graft recipients were roughly 7-10-week-old female C3H/HeJ mice, and donor skin originated from roughly 6-13-month-old C3H/HeJ mice with spontaneous alopecia. Study conclusions and caveats: Researchers report lesional scalp, most notably alopecia totalis/universalis, outstripped normal scalp in clonality.

RNA was isolated and reverse transcribed to cDNA, the sequencing template. Here immunoSEQ multiplex PCR was the method, and the copy in TCRdb shows in-frame clones only, minus some. The sample was found to contain some 120,000 clones, and every one recurs. CDR1 is NNHNN and CDR2 is SYGAGS in the germline V gene (reference sequence). The CDR3 sequence is 13 residues long. This clone was seen a handful of times. As yet, its antigen is unknown. Gene names follow the mouse nomenclature. The read terminates 4 residues ahead of where the CDR3 ends, so the germline J gene completes it. The receptor comes from a C3H/HeJ mouse with alopecia areata. Mouse MHC haplotype: H2-k. The chain joins TRBV13-2 to TRBJ1-1; 7 bases match TRBD1. The sample consisted of lesional skin. The CDR3 sequence: CASGDAWDREVFF. The CDR3 DNA, read in part, is TGTGCCAGCGGTGATGCGTGGGACAGA.